This T cell receptor beta chain is drawn from a study of cytomegalovirus exposure and HLA in healthy donors. Study-wide findings and caveats: Donor immune exposure was known only as CMV serostatus. Altogether, 150 or so TCR beta chains were recorded as cytomegalovirus-associated.

To note about this clone: Its cognate antigen is unknown.

Amplification used 60 Vbeta primers and 13 Jbeta primers. Libraries were prepared by immunoSEQ multiplex PCR; TCRdb keeps only in-frame clonotypes and omits some of them. Here the sample spans approximately 150,000 clones, approximately 80% being singletons. The CDR3 length is 15 residues. Germline values: CDR1 SGHTA, CDR2 FQGNSA. The trim removed 5 bases at V and 6 bases at J, leaving 11 bases unmatched. Specimen: PBMCs. This chain joins TRBV7-2 and TRBJ2-3, with 7 bases aligning to TRBD1. The source of this sequence is a woman aged 40-49 years in good health and CMV-seropositive. The chain's CDR3 is CASSPRTGRRDTQYF. The CDR3 region has the DNA TGTGCCAGCAGCCCCCGGACAGGCCGCAGGGATACGCAGTATTTT.